What follows are 13 T cell receptor beta chains derived from one specimen sequenced in a study of blood T cell repertoires in COVID-19. Clones were sequenced by immunoSEQ multiplex PCR, and TCRdb holds only the in-frame ones, with some missing. This table has 120,000 to 150,000 clones, approximately 90% appearing once. Sequencing input: peripheral blood. Every receptor here comes from a man between 18 and 29 years old with COVID-19, enrolled during active disease.

The chain combines TRBV28 with TRBJ2-7; D may be TRBD2 (5 bases). Germline V lookup: CDR1 MDHEN, CDR2 SYDVKM. Trimming cost V 8 bases and J 4 bases, with 15 bases left between them. This CDR3 region has 13 residues. In DNA form, the CDR3 reads TGTGCCAGCCTGGACTCCACCCGTTACGAGCAGTACTTC. As protein: CASLDSTRYEQYF. Full variable domain (remainder filled in from reference TRBV28 and TRBJ2-7): DVKVTQSSRYLVKRTGEKVFLECVQDMDHENMFWYRQDPGLGLRLIYFSYDVKMKEKGDIPEGYSVSREKKERFSLILESASTNQTSMYLCASLDSTRYEQYFGPGTRLTVT.

The rearrangement links TRBV5-8 to TRBJ1-1; D not certain. The length of the CDR3 is 14 residues. V was trimmed by 0 bases and J by 5 bases, leaving 11 bases between them. The germline gives CDR1 SGHTS, CDR2 YDEGEE. The CDR3 DNA is TGTGCCAGCAGCTTGGGGACCGGGAGGACTGAAGCTTTCTTT. Residues: CASSLGTGRTEAFF.

This chain connects TRBV6-5 to TRBJ1-5, with TRBD1 matching over 7 bases. Looked up from germline, CDR1 is MNHEY and CDR2 is SVGAGI. Trimming took 5 bases from V and 2 from J; bases not matched to a gene: 6. The CDR3 is 15 amino acids. CDR3 coding DNA: TGTGCCAGCAGTCCTGCAGGGGGAGGCAATCAGCCCCAGCATTTT. Encoded protein: CASSPAGGGNQPQHF.

The chain uses TRBV19 and TRBJ1-2, with D perhaps TRBD1 (6 bases). CDR1 is LNHDA, CDR2 SQIVND, per germline (reference sequence). Deletions cut 5 bases from V and 0 bases from J, with 13 bases between. The length of the CDR3 is 15 residues. The CDR3 region has the DNA TGTGCCAGTAGTCCCTGGGGGCGCGCTAACTATGGCTACACCTTC. Protein product: CASSPWGRANYGYTF.

The chain joins TRBV27 to TRBJ1-1, with D hard to call. Looked up from germline, CDR1 is MNHEY and CDR2 is SMNVEV (reference sequence). Trimming shortened V by 3 bases and J by 0 bases, and 8 bases separated the two germline ends. The length of the CDR3 is 14 residues. The CDR3 sequence is CASSLYGMNTEAFF. The DNA of the CDR3 is TGTGCCAGCAGTTTGTACGGGATGAACACTGAAGCTTTCTTT.

The chain has TRBV30 and TRBJ2-1; D perhaps matches TRBD1 (7 bases). Germline CDR1 GTSNPN, CDR2 SVGIG (reference sequence). Trimming left V 2 bases short and J 4 bases short, with 15 bases between. The CDR3 is 15 residues long. In nucleotides, the CDR3 is TGTGCCTGGAGTAGAAACAGGGGACTTTACAATGAGCAGTTCTTC. The encoded protein is CAWSRNRGLYNEQFF.

The chain joins TRBV7-2 to TRBJ2-1; a weak D match, TRBD2 (6 bases). CDR1 and CDR2 (germline): SGHTA, FQGNSA. The ends were cut back, 2 bases at V and 8 bases at J, with 16 bases in the middle. The CDR3 runs to 15 residues. The CDR3 loop is CASSLRGIRDDEQFF. The CDR3 nucleotides are TGTGCCAGCAGCTTACGCGGGATCCGCGACGATGAGCAGTTCTTC.

V is TRBV10-3 and J is TRBJ2-3; 9 nucleotides agree with TRBD2. The CDR3 is 19 residues long. J lost 0 bases, V lost 3 bases, and 13 bases had no gene match. Germline V gene data show CDR1 as ENHRY and CDR2 as SYGVKD. In DNA, the CDR3 is TGTGCCATCAGTGAAGATATTAGCGGGAGTTATCCTAGCACAGATACGCAGTATTTT. Its protein is CAISEDISGSYPSTDTQYF.

V usage is TRBV19 and J usage is TRBJ1-5; a weak D match, TRBD1 (5 bases). Germline V gene sequence: CDR1 LNHDA, CDR2 SQIVND (reference sequence). Trimming took off 5 bases at V and 0 bases at J, with 14 bases between the two ends. The CDR3 loop spans 16 amino acids. The CDR3 reads CASSPEAGYSNQPQHF. The CDR3 DNA sequence: TGTGCCAGTAGTCCCGAGGCAGGGTATAGCAATCAGCCCCAGCATTTT. The full variable domain, its missing parts supplied by reference TRBV19 and TRBJ1-5, is DGGITQSPKYLFRKEGQNVTLSCEQNLNHDAMYWYRQDPGQGLRLIYYSQIVNDFQKGDIAEGYSVSREKKESFPLTVTSAQKNPTAFYLCASSPEAGYSNQPQHFGDGTRLSIL.

The genes are TRBV19 and TRBJ2-6, with D hard to call. The CDR3 totals 18 residues. The germline V gene encodes CDR1 LNHDA and CDR2 SQIVND (reference sequence). Between the trimmed V and J ends, which lost 3 bases and 1 base, there was a span of 16 bases. CDR3 DNA: TGTGCCAGTAGTATCCTCGGCTTTGACTTGTCTGGGGCCAACGTCCTGACTTTC. This gives the protein CASSILGFDLSGANVLTF.

This sequence joins TRBV5-1 and TRBJ2-5, with 7 bases that match TRBD2. V lost 6 bases and J lost 3; bases outside the gene matches: 11. Germline V lookup: CDR1 SGHRS, CDR2 YFSETQ. The CDR3 is 15 residues long. CDR3 protein: CASTRLATSEETQYF. The CDR3 DNA reads TGCGCCAGCACCCGACTAGCTACCTCCGAAGAGACCCAGTACTTC.

The rearrangement joins TRBV30 to TRBJ1-4; D is uncertain. The CDR3 extends over 11 amino acids. Germline V lookup: CDR1 GTSNPN, CDR2 SVGIG (reference sequence). Trimming took off 2 bases at V and 6 bases at J, with 4 bases between the two ends. The CDR3 sequence is CAWSYDEKLFF. CDR3 DNA sequence: TGTGCCTGGAGTTATGATGAAAAACTGTTTTTT.

The rearrangement joins TRBV9 to TRBJ2-1; TRBD2 matches 8 bases. Trimming cost V 0 bases and J 9 bases; bases outside gene matches: 8. The CDR3 has 15 amino acids. Germline CDR1 SGDLS, CDR2 YYNGEE. The CDR3 here is CASSVVDGRGTEQFF. The CDR3 DNA follows: TGTGCCAGCAGCGTAGTAGACGGGAGGGGAACTGAGCAGTTCTTC.